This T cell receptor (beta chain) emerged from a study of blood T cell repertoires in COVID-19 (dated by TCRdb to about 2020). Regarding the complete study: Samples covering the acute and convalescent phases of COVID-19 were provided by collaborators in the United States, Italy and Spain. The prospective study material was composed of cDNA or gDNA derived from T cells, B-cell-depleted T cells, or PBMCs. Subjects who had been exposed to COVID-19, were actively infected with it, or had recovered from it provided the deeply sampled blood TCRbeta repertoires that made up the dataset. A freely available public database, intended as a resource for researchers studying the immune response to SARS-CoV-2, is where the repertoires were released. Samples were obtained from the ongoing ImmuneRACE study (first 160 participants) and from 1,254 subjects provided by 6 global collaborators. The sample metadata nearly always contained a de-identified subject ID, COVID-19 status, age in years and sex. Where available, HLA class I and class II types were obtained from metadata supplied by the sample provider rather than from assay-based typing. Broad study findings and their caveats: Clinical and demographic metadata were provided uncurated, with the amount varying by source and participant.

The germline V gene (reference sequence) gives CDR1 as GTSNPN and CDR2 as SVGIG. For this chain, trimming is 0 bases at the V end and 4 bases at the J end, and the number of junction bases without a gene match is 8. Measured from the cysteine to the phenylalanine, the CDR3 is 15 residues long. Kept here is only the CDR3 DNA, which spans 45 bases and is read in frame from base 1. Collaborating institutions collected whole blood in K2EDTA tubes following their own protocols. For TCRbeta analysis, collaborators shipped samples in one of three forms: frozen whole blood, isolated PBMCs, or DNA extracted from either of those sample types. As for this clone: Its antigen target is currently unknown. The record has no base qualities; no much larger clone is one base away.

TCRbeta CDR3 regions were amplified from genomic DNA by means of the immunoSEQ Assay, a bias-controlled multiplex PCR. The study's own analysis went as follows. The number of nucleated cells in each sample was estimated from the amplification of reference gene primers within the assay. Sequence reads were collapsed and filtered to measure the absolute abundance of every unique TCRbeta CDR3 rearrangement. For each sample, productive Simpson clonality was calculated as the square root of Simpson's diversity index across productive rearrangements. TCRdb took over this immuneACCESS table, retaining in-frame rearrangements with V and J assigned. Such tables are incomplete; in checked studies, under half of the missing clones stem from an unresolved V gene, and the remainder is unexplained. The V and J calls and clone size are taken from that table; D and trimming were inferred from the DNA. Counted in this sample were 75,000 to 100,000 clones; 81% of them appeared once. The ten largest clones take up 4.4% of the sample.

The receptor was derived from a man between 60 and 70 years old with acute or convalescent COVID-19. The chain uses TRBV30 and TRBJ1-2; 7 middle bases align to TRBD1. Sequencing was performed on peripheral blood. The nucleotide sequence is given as TGTGCCTGGAGTGTATCTGGCAGGGGGGCCTATGGCTACACCTTC. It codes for CAWSVSGRGAYGYTF.